The clone carrying this TCR beta chain was seen ten or more times. What it binds is not known. This entry belongs to a study of T cells in Graves' hyperthyroidism and ophthalmopathy. Overall study findings and caveats: Through a model of 13 V-J features, ophthalmopathy was separated from stable hyperthyroidism.

The CDR3 length is 13 residues. CDR1 is SNHLY, CDR2 FYNNEI, per germline. V was cut by 5 bases and J by 4 bases, with 12 bases left in between. Researchers amplified the TCR beta CDR3 regions from RNA transcripts. The HTBI primer set was used in a first-round RT-PCR of the TCR CDR3. From the multiplex PCR reads, TCRdb called clonotypes with MiXCR, one entry per CDR3 protein. This table holds hundreds of thousands of distinct CDR3 sequences, about 15% found once. The chain recombines TRBV2 with TRBJ2-7; a possible D gene is TRBD2 (5 bases). Sequenced input: blood. The TCR comes from a woman aged 40 to 50 with Graves' ophthalmopathy. The CDR3 loop reads CASSRLRLYEQYF. The CDR3 region has the DNA TGTGCCAGCAGTCGACTACGCCTATACGAGCAGTACTTC.